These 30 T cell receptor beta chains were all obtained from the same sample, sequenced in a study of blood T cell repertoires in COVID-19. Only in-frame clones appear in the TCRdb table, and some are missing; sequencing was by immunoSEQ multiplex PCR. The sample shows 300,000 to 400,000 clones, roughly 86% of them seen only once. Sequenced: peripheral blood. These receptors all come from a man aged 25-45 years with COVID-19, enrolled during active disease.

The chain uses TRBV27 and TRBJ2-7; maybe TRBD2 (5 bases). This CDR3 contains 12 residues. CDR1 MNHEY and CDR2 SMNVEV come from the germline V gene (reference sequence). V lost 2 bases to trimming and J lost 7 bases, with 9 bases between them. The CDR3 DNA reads TGTGCCAGCAGTTTACGCCGGGGTGAGCAGTACTTC. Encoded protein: CASSLRRGEQYF.

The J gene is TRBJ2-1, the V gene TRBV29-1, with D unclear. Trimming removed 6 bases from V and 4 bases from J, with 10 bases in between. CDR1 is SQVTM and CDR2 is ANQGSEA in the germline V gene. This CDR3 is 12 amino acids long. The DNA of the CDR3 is TGCAGCGTGGCCGAGAGGTACAATGAGCAGTTCTTC. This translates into CSVAERYNEQFF.

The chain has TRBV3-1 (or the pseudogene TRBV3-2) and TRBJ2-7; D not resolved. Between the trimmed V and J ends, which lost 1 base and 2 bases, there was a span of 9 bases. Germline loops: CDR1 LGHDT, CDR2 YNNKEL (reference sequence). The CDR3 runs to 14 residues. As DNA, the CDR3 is TGTGCCAGCAGCCAAGCGAGGTACACCTACGAGCAGTACTTC. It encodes CASSQARYTYEQYF.

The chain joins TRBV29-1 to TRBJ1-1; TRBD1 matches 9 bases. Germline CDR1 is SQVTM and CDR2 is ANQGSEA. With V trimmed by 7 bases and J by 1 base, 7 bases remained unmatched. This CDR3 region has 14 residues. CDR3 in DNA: TGCAGCGCCATGGGACAGGGCTCGAACACTGAAGCTTTCTTT. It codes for CSAMGQGSNTEAFF.

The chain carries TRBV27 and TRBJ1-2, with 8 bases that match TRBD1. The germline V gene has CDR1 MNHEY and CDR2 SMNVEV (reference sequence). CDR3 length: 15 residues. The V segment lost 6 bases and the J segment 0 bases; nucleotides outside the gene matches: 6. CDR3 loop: CASRETGVPNYGYTF. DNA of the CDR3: TGTGCCAGCAGGGAGACAGGGGTTCCTAACTATGGCTACACCTTC.

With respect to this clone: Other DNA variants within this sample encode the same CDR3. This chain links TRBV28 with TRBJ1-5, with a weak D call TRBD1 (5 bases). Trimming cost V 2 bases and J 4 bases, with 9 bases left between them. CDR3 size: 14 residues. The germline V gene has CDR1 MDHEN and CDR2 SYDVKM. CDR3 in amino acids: CASSLVAGNQPQHF. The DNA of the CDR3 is TGTGCCAGCAGTTTAGTTGCAGGGAATCAGCCCCAGCATTTT.

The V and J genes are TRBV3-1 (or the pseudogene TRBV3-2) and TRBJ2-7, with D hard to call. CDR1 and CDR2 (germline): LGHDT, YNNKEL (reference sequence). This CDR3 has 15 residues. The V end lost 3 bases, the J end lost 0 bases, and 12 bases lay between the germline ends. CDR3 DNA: TGTGCCAGCAGCCAGTCGACTCTACTCTCCTACGAGCAGTACTTC. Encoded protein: CASSQSTLLSYEQYF.

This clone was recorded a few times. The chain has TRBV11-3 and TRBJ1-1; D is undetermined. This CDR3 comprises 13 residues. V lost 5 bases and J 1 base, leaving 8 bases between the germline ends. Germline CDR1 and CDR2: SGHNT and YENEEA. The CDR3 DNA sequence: TGTGCCAGCAGCACTAATCAGAACACTGAAGCTTTCTTT. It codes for CASSTNQNTEAFF.

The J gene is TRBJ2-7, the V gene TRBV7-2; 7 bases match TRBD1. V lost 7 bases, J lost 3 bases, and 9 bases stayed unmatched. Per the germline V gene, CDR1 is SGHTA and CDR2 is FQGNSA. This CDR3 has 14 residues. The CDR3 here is CASNSDRNSYEQYF. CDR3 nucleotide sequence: TGTGCCAGCAACTCGGACAGGAATAGCTACGAGCAGTACTTC.

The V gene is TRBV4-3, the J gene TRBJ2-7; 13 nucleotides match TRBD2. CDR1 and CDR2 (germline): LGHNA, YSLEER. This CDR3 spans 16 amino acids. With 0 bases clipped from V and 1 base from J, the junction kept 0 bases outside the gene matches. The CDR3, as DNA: TGCGCCAGCAGCCAAGAGACTAGCGGGAGGTCCTACGAGCAGTACTTC. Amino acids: CASSQETSGRSYEQYF.

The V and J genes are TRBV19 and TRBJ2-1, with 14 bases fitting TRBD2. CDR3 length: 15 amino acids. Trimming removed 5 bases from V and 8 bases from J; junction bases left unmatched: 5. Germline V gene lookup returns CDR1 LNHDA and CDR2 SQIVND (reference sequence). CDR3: CASSSRLAGGYEQFF. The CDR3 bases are TGTGCCAGTAGTTCGAGACTAGCGGGGGGGTATGAGCAGTTCTTC.

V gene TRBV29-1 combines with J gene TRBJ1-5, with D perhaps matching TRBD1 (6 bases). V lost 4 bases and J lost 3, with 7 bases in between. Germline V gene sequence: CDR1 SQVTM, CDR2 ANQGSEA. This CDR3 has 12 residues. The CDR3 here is CSVGTDNQPQHF. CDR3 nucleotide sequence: TGCAGCGTTGGGACAGACAATCAGCCCCAGCATTTT.

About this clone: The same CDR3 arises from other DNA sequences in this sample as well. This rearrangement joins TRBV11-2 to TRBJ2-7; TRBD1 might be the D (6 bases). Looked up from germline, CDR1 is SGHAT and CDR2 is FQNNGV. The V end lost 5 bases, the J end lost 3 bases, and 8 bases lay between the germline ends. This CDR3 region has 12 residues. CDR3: CASSATGYEQYF. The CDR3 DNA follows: TGTGCCAGCAGCGCGACAGGCTACGAGCAGTACTTC.

Here the CDR3 reads CACSAVRGAYEQYF. CDR3 coding DNA: TGTGCCTGTTCTGCTGTGCGGGGGGCCTACGAGCAGTACTTC. The chain carries TRBV30 and TRBJ2-7; 8 positions match TRBD2. Unmatched junction bases numbered 9, after V lost 6 bases and J lost 2 bases. The CDR3 is made up of 14 amino acids. The germline V gene has CDR1 GTSNPN and CDR2 SVGIG (reference sequence).

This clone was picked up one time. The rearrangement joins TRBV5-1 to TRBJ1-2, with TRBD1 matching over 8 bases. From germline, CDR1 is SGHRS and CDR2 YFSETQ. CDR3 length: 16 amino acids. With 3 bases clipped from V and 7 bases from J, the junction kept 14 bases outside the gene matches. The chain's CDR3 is CASSSPVQPGGPGYTF. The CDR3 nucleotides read TGCGCCAGCAGCTCGCCTGTCCAGCCAGGGGGCCCTGGCTACACCTTC. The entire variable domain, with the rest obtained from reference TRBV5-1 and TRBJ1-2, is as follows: KAGVTQTPRYLIKTRGQQVTLSCSPISGHRSVSWYQQTPGQGLQFLFEYFSETQRNKGNFPGRFSGRQFSNSRSEMNVSTLELGDSALYLCASSSPVQPGGPGYTFGSGTRLTVV.

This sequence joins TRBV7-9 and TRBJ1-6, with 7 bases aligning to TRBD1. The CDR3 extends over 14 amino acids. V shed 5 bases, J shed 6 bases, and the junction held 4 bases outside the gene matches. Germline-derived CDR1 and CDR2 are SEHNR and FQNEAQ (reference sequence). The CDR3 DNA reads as TGTGCCAGCAGCCCGGGACAGATTAATTCACCCCTCCACTTT. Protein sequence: CASSPGQINSPLHF.

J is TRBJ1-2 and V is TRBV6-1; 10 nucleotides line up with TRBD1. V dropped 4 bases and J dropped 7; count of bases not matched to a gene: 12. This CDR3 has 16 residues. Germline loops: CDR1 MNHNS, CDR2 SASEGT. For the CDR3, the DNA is TGTGCCAGCAGTGCACCGCCGGGACAGGGGAGAGGTGGCTACACCTTC. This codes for CASSAPPGQGRGGYTF.

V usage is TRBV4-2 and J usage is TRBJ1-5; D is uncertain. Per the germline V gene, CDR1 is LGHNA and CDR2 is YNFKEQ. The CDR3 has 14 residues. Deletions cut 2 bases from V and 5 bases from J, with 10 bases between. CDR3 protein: CASSQHKEDQPQHF. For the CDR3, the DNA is TGTGCCAGCAGCCAACACAAGGAGGATCAGCCCCAGCATTTT.

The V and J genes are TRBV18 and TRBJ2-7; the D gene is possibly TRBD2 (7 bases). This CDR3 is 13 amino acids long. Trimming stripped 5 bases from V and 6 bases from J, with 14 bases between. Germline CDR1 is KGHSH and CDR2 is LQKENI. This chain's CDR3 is CASSGGAFSEQYF. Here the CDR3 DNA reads TGTGCCAGCTCAGGGGGGGCCTTTAGCGAGCAGTACTTC. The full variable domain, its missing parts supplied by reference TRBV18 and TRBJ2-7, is NAGVMQNPRHLVRRRGQEARLRCSPMKGHSHVYWYRQLPEEGLKFMVYLQKENIIDESGMPKERFSAEFPKEGPSILRIQQVVRGDSAAYFCASSGGAFSEQYFGPGTRLTVT.

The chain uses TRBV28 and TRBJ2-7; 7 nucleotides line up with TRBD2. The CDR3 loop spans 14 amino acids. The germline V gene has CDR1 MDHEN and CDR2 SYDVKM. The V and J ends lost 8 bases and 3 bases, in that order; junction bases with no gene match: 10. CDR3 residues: CASVKAGSIYEQYF. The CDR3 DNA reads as TGTGCCAGCGTGAAAGCGGGATCAATCTACGAGCAGTACTTC.

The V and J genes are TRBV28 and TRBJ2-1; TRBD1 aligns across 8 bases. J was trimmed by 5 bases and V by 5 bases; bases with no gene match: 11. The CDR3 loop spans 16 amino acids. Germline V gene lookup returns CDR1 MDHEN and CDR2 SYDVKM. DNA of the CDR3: TGTGCCAGCAGTCCACCACGACAGGGGACCCACAATGAGCAGTTCTTC. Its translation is CASSPPRQGTHNEQFF.

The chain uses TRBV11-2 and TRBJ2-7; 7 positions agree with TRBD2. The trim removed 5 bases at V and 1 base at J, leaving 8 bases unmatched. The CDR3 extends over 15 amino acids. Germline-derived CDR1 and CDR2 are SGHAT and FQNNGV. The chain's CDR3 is CASSAMSGESYEQYF. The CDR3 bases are TGTGCCAGCAGCGCCATGAGCGGGGAGTCCTACGAGCAGTACTTC.

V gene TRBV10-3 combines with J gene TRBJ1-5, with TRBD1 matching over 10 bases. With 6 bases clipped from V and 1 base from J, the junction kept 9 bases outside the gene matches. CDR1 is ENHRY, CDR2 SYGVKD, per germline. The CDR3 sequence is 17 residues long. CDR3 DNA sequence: TGTGCCATCAGCCCGACAGGGGGCGATATGAGCAATCAGCCCCAGCATTTT. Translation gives CAISPTGGDMSNQPQHF.

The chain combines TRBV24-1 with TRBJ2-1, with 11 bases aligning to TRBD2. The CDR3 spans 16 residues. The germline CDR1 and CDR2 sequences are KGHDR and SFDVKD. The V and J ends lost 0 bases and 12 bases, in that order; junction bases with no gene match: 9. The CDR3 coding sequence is TGTGCCACCAGTGATTTGAATAGCGGGAGGGCCTTACGGCAGTTCTTC. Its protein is CATSDLNSGRALRQFF.

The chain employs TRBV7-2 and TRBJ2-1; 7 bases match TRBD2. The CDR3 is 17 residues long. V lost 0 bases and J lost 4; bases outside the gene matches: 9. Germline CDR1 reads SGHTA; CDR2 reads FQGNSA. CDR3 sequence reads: CASSLAITTSSYNEQFF. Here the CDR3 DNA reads TGTGCCAGCAGCTTAGCGATCACGACTAGCAGTTACAATGAGCAGTTCTTC.

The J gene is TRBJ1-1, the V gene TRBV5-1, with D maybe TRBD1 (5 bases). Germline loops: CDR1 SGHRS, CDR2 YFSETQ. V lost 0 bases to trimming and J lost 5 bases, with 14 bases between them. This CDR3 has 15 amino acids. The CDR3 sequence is CASSLAEGGGTEAFF. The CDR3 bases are TGCGCCAGCAGCTTGGCCGAGGGTGGGGGGACTGAAGCTTTCTTT.

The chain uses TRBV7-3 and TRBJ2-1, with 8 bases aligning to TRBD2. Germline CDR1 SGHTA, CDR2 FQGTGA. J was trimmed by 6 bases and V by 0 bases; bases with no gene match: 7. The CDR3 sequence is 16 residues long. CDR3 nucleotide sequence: TGTGCCAGCAGCTTAACTGGCGGGGGGTTATCCAATGAGCAGTTCTTC. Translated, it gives CASSLTGGGLSNEQFF.

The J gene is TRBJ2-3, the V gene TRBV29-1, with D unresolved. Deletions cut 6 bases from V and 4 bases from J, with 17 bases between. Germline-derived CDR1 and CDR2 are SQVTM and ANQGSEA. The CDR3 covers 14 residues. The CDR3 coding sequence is TGCAGCGTGCTGACTGACGGGTCAGCAGATACGCAGTATTTT. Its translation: CSVLTDGSADTQYF.

The CDR3 region is CASSLEWGAGYTF. Here the CDR3 DNA reads TGTGCCAGCAGCTTGGAGTGGGGAGCTGGCTACACCTTC. This chain connects TRBV7-9 to TRBJ1-2, with D unresolved. Trimming left V 3 bases short and J 7 bases short, with 12 bases between. The CDR3 is 13 amino acids. From germline, CDR1 is SEHNR and CDR2 FQNEAQ (reference sequence).

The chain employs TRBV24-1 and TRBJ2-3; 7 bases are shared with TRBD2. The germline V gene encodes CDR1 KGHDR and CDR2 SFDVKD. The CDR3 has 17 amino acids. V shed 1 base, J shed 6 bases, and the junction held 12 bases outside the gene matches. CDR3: CATSDFGRGEGLDTQYF. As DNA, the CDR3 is TGTGCCACCAGTGATTTTGGTCGGGGGGAGGGCCTGGATACGCAGTATTTT.